The following is a T cell receptor beta chain sequence with its context. The entry originates in a study of T cell changes during pregnancy in multiple sclerosis. TCRdb keeps only in-frame clones here, not all; method: immunoSEQ multiplex PCR. The sample carries 75,000 to 80,000 clones, 93% recorded once. The germline CDR1 and CDR2 sequences are MNHNS and SASEGT. V shed 7 bases and J shed 5 bases, with 7 bases lying between them. The CDR3 spans 11 residues. This TCR was recovered from a female donor in good health, enrolled as a control in a pregnancy study. The material sequenced was peripheral blood, taken after pregnancy. The rearrangement joins TRBV6-1 to TRBJ2-3; unclear D gene. The CDR3 reads CASNLEDTQYF. CDR3 bases: TGTGCCAGCAATCTAGAAGATACGCAGTATTTT.